This T cell receptor beta chain was captured by sequencing in a study of blood T cell repertoires in COVID-19 (dated by TCRdb to 2019 to 2021). Study-level background: Collaborator samples came from the United States, Italy and Spain and covered acute and convalescent phases of COVID-19. The sample metadata nearly always contained a de-identified subject ID, COVID-19 status, age in years and sex. Where available, HLA class I and class II types were taken from metadata supplied by the sample provider and were not determined by assay-based typing. The repertoires were made available in a free public database intended to serve as a resource for research on the immune response to SARS-CoV-2. The prospective study material was composed of cDNA or gDNA derived from T cells, B-cell-depleted T cells, or PBMCs. The samples were drawn from the first 160 participants of the ongoing ImmuneRACE study and from over a thousand subjects provided by 6 global collaborators. Subjects who had been exposed to COVID-19, were actively infected with it, or had recovered from it provided the deeply sampled blood TCRbeta repertoires that made up the dataset.

Via the germline V gene, CDR1 is KGHSY and CDR2 FQNENV. Between the V and J ends, shortened by 0 bases and 6 bases respectively, the junction contains 12 bases. CDR3 length: 15 amino acids, cysteine to phenylalanine. The only DNA kept is the CDR3, 45 bases in frame from the first base. The study at large found these results: The quantity of clinical and demographic metadata differed by source and by participant and was supplied without curation.

One collaborating source in Seattle enrolled patients while the patients were actively infected and followed the patients over time throughout the course of disease. The collaborating institutions used their own protocols to collect whole blood in K2EDTA tubes. For TCRbeta analysis, collaborators shipped samples as frozen whole blood, isolated PBMCs, or DNA extracted from either of those sample types. This clone was detected a few times. Its antigen is still unknown. No clone much larger than this one lies a single base away; base qualities are absent. The immunoSEQ Assay, a bias-controlled multiplex PCR, was used to amplify TCRbeta CDR3 regions from genomic DNA. Per the authors' processing: Nucleated cell counts per sample were estimated from amplification of reference gene primers within the assay. Sequence reads were collapsed and filtered to measure the absolute abundance of every unique TCRbeta CDR3 rearrangement. For each sample, productive Simpson clonality was calculated by taking the square root of Simpson's diversity index across productive rearrangements. The clones in this table, taken by TCRdb from immuneACCESS, are in-frame only. Not every clone is retained; where verified, under half of the shortfall comes from an unresolved V gene, and the cause of the rest is unknown. The DNA gave D and trimming, while V, J and clone size come from that table. This sample lists 150,000 to 200,000 clones; roughly 78% were detected once. The ten largest account for around 8.1% of the sample.

Sequencing was done on a sample of peripheral blood. The source is a woman aged 60-75 years with COVID-19, enrolled during active disease. The sequence joins TRBV16 to TRBJ1-5, with a weak D call of TRBD1 (5 bases match). The CDR3: CASSQSATAGQPQHF. The DNA sequence is TGTGCCAGCAGCCAATCTGCGACAGCGGGTCAGCCCCAGCATTTT.